This T cell receptor beta chain is drawn from a study of blood T cell repertoires in COVID-19. Assay: immunoSEQ multiplex PCR; the TCRdb copy retains only in-frame clones and omits some. The table shows about 56,000 clones, with more than 70% occurring only once. The receptor was derived from a human donor in a cohort sampled during active COVID-19. The sample consisted of peripheral blood.

The DNA of the CDR3 is TGTGCCAGCAGCTTACCGGGCGGGGGTACCACCGGGGAGCTGTTTTTT. This translates into CASSLPGGGTTGELFF. V is TRBV7-2 and J is TRBJ2-2, with 7 bases aligning to TRBD2. V shed 2 bases, J shed 4 bases, and the junction held 7 bases outside the gene matches. Germline values: CDR1 SGHTA, CDR2 FQGNSA. The CDR3 has 16 amino acids.